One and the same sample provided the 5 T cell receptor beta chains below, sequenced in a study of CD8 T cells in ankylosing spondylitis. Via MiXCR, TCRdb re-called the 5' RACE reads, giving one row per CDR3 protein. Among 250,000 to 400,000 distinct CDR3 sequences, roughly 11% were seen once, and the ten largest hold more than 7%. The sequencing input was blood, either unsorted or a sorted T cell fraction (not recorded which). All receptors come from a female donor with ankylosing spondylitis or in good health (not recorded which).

DNA for the CDR3: TGCAGTGCGCACCCGGGACTAGTATCGTTAAACCGGGATGAGCAGTTCTTC. Amino acid sequence: CSAHPGLVSLNRDEQFF. The chain combines TRBV20-1 with TRBJ2-1; 8 nucleotides agree with TRBD2. Germline assignment: CDR1 DFQATT and CDR2 SNEGSKA (reference sequence). V was clipped by 6 bases and J by 8 bases; unmatched bases: 21. This CDR3 is 17 amino acids long.

CDR3 DNA: TGCAGTGCTAGAGATTACGGTCCTCCGCGTGGGGCCAACGTCCTGACTTTC. Its translation: CSARDYGPPRGANVLTF. This chain connects TRBV20-1 to TRBJ2-6; D not resolved. Trimming shortened V by 0 bases and J by 3 bases, and 15 bases separated the two germline ends. Germline assignment: CDR1 DFQATT and CDR2 SNEGSKA (reference sequence). The length of the CDR3 is 17 residues.

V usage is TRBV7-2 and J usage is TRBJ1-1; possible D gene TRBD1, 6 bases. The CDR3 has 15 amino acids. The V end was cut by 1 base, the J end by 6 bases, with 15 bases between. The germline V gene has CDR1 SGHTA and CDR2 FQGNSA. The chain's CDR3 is CASSLEPGARAEAFF. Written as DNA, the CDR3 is TGTGCCAGCAGCTTAGAACCGGGGGCGCGCGCTGAAGCTTTCTTT.

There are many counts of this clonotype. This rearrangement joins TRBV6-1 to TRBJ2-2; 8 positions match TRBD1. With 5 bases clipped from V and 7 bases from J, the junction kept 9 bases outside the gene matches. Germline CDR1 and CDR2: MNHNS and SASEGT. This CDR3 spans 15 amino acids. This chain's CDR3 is CASSNNRGVDGELFF. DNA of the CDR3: TGTGCCAGCAGTAATAACAGGGGGGTTGACGGGGAGCTGTTTTTT.

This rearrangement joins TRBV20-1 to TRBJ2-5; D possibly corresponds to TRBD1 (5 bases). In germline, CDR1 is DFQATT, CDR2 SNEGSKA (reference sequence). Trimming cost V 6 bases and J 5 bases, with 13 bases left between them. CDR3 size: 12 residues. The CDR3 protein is CSAVTAGETQYF. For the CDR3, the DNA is TGCAGTGCCGTGACGGCAGGGGAGACCCAGTACTTC.